This T cell receptor beta chain was identified in a study of T cell clonality in common variable immunodeficiency. Study-wide findings and caveats: Authors noted CVID clonality's cause needs subpopulation repertoire sequencing. Compared with healthy controls, CVID subjects showed increased TCRbeta clonality, mostly in about a third.

Germline lookup yields CDR1 DFQATT and CDR2 SNEGSKA (reference sequence). The CDR3 totals 14 residues. Trimming removed 1 base from V and 4 bases from J, with 12 bases in between. At least ten counts were recorded for this clone. Its antigen is still unknown. Read sequence stops 3 residues before the CDR3 end, and the germline J gene provides the missing end. TCRdb's table, derived via immunoSEQ multiplex PCR, lists solely in-frame clones and lacks some. Sampling found roughly 60,000 clones, none seen once. This sequence joins TRBV20-1 and TRBJ2-3, with unresolved D. Sequencing used peripheral blood mononuclear cells. This TCR came from a person aged 18-70 years in good health. The CDR3 reads CSARVPPVSDTQYF. The covered CDR3 bases are TGCAGTGCTAGAGTACCACCAGTTTCAGATACG.